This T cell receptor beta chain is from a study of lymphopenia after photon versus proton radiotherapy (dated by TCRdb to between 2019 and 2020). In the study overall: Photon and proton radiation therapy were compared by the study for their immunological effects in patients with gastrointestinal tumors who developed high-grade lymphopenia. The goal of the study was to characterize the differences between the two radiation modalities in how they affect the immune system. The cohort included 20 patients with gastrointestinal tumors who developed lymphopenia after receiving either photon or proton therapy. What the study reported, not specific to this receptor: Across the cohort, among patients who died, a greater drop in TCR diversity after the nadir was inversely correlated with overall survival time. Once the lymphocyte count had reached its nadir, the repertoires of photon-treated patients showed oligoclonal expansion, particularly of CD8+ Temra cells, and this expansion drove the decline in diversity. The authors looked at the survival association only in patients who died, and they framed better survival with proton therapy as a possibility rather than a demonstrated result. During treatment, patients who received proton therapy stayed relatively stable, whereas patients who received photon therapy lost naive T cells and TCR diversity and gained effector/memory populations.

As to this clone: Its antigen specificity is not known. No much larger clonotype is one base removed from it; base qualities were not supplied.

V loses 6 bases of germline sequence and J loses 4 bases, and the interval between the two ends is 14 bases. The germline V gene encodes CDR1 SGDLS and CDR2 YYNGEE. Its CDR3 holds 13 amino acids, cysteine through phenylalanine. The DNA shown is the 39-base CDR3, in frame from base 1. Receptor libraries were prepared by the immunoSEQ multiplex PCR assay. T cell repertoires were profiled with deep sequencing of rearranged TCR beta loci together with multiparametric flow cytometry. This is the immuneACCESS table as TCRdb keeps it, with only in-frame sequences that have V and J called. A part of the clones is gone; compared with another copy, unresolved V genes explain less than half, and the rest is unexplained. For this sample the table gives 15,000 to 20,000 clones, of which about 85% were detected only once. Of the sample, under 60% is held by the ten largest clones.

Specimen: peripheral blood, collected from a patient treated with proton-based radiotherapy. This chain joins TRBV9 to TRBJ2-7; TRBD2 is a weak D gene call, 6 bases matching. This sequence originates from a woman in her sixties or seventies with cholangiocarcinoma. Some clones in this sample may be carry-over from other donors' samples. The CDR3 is CASNPLGGYEQYF. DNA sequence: TGTGCCAGCAATCCCTTGGGGGGATACGAGCAGTACTTC.